Each of the 10 T cell receptor beta chains below was sequenced from the same sample in a study of blood T cell repertoires in COVID-19. This table comes from immunoSEQ multiplex PCR, and its TCRdb copy is limited to in-frame clones, with some not included. Altogether about 75,000 clones are present, 88% being singletons, with the ten largest covering roughly 19%. Sequenced material: peripheral blood. Receptors originate from a human donor in a cohort sampled during active COVID-19.

This clone occurred a few times. The V call is TRBV6-2 or TRBV6-3, the J call TRBJ1-2, with no clear D. The V and J ends lost 4 bases and 0 bases respectively, with 12 bases between them. The CDR3 is 15 amino acids. Germline assignment: CDR1 MNHEY and CDR2 SVGEGT. The CDR3 sequence: CASSLDTVSNYGYTF. The CDR3, as DNA: TGTGCCAGCAGTTTAGATACCGTTTCTAACTATGGCTACACCTTC.

The J gene is TRBJ2-5, the V gene TRBV3-1 (or the pseudogene TRBV3-2); the D gene is possibly TRBD2 (5 bases). The germline V gene has CDR1 LGHDT and CDR2 YNNKEL (reference sequence). Trimming shortened V by 0 bases and J by 1 base, and 18 bases separated the two germline ends. The CDR3 length is 18 residues. CDR3 protein: CASSQDPGTLPFQETQYF. The DNA for the CDR3 is TGTGCCAGCAGCCAAGACCCGGGAACCCTACCTTTCCAAGAGACCCAGTACTTC.

The chain recombines TRBV7-3 with TRBJ2-1, with 11 bases fitting TRBD2. The CDR3 is 19 amino acids. Germline CDR1 is SGHTA and CDR2 is FQGTGA. Trimming cost V 4 bases and J 0 bases; bases outside gene matches: 11. The CDR3 protein is CASSYATSGTYSSYNEQFF. The DNA of the CDR3 is TGTGCCAGCAGCTATGCGACTAGCGGGACCTACAGCTCCTACAATGAGCAGTTCTTC.

The chain uses TRBV7-2 and TRBJ1-5; 8 nucleotides line up with TRBD1. Germline CDR1 and CDR2: SGHTA and FQGNSA. V shed 4 bases, J shed 7 bases, and the junction held 3 bases outside the gene matches. The CDR3 totals 13 residues. Written as DNA, the CDR3 is TGTGCCAGCAGCTACAGGGGGGGCCAGCCCCAGCATTTT. Translating it yields CASSYRGGQPQHF.

V usage is TRBV2 and J usage is TRBJ2-1, with D hard to call. V was pared by 8 bases and J by 9 bases, with 17 bases between. From germline, CDR1 is SNHLY and CDR2 FYNNEI. This CDR3 has 13 amino acids. DNA for the CDR3: TGTGCCAGCTCTTTCGGGTCCTCCGGTGAGCAGTTCTTC. Its translation: CASSFGSSGEQFF.

CDR3 amino acids: CASSFSAGGLGETQYF. The CDR3, as DNA: TGTGCCAGCAGCTTTTCGGCAGGGGGGTTAGGGGAGACCCAGTACTTC. The chain recombines TRBV7-7 with TRBJ2-5; D possibly corresponds to TRBD1 (7 bases). The CDR3 has 16 amino acids. Deletions cut 3 bases from V and 5 bases from J, with 19 bases between. The germline CDR1 and CDR2 sequences are SSHAT and FNYEAQ (reference sequence).

This clone was counted many times. The chain's CDR3 is CASGRTSGNEQYF. CDR3 nucleotide sequence: TGTGCCAGCGGCCGGACTAGTGGGAACGAGCAGTACTTC. J is TRBJ2-7 and V is TRBV21-1; whether TRBD2, the table's D call, matches the DNA was not checked. TRBV21-1 is tagged as a pseudogene. This CDR3 has 13 residues.

The chain recombines TRBV19 with TRBJ1-5; 9 bases are a match to TRBD1. The germline CDR1 and CDR2 sequences are LNHDA and SQIVND (reference sequence). Germline trimming cut 7 bases from V and 7 bases from J; bases unmatched to any gene: 14. This CDR3 region has 16 residues. CDR3 region: CASKGAGTGFLQPQHF. The CDR3 nucleotides are TGTGCCAGTAAGGGAGCCGGGACAGGGTTTCTCCAGCCCCAGCATTTT.

The V call is TRBV5-1, the J call TRBJ2-6; the D gene is possibly TRBD2 (7 bases). Trimming left V 5 bases short and J 2 bases short, with 14 bases between. The CDR3 spans 16 residues. CDR1 SGHRS and CDR2 YFSETQ come from the germline V gene. Here the CDR3 DNA reads TGCGCCAGCAGTCCGGGGGCGGGAGCTGGGGCCAACGTCCTGACTTTC. Translation gives CASSPGAGAGANVLTF. The full variable domain, in which reference TRBV5-1 and TRBJ2-6 provide the parts outside the CDR3, is KAGVTQTPRYLIKTRGQQVTLSCSPISGHRSVSWYQQTPGQGLQFLFEYFSETQRNKGNFPGRFSGRQFSNSRSEMNVSTLELGDSALYLCASSPGAGAGANVLTFGAGSRLTVL.

This chain links TRBV7-6 with TRBJ1-5; TRBD1 matches 7 bases. The CDR3 loop spans 15 amino acids. With V trimmed by 3 bases and J by 4 bases, 6 bases remained unmatched. Germline V gives CDR1 SGHVS, CDR2 FNYEAQ. The CDR3 region is CASSLEQGFNQPQHF. CDR3 sequence (DNA): TGTGCCAGCAGCTTGGAACAGGGGTTTAATCAGCCCCAGCATTTT.